This section outlines one TCR beta chain sequence together with its context. These data come from a study of blood T cell repertoires in COVID-19. Turning to the study itself: Specimens from acute and convalescent COVID-19 originated in the United States, Italy and Spain. In each case, the material was cDNA or gDNA derived from T cells, B-cell-depleted T cells, or PBMCs.

In the original analysis: Quantification of nucleated cells was approximated via reference gene primer amplification. Profiling relied on immunoSEQ multiplex PCR, and the TCRdb table lists in-frame clones only, not all of them. The DNA gave D and trimming, while V, J and clone size come from that table. This table holds approximately 220,000 clones, roughly 80% found once. CDR3 length: 16 amino acids. This TCR was sampled from an older woman with acute or convalescent COVID-19. Input material: peripheral blood. V gene TRBV21-1 combines with J gene TRBJ1-5; TRBD1 is the table's D call, not checked against the DNA. TRBV21-1 is reported as a pseudogene. CDR3 sequence reads: CASSKGIPGTDQPQHF. The CDR3 DNA reads TGTGCCAGCAGCAAAGGAATTCCCGGGACAGATCAGCCCCAGCATTTT.